Listed below are T cell receptor beta chains from one sample, sequenced in a study of blood T cell repertoires in COVID-19. TCRdb's table, derived via immunoSEQ multiplex PCR, lists solely in-frame clones and lacks some. The data show 180,000 or so clones, 80% to 90% seen once. Sequenced material: peripheral blood. These receptors originate from a man aged 35 to 55 with active or convalescent COVID-19. CDR3s include the opening cysteine and the closing phenylalanine or tryptophan. The D gene is left open where the match is weak. Where a row states a size, it is once, few, many or the class of an expanded clone; other rows omit it.

TRBV30	TRBJ1-5	NA	NA	CAWSTGGGRQPQHF	TGTGCCTGGAGTACGGGGGGAGGCAGGCAGCCCCAGCATTTT
TRBV10-2	TRBJ2-1	NA	NA	CASGQGEAYNEQFF	TGCGCCAGCGGGCAGGGGGAGGCCTACAATGAGCAGTTCTTC
TRBV6-5	TRBJ1-4	once	TRBD1	CASRQPGGYEKLFF	TGTGCCAGCAGGCAACCAGGGGGCTATGAAAAACTGTTTTTT
TRBV5-4	TRBJ1-2	NA	NA	CASSQPGQNYGYTF	TGTGCCAGCAGTCAACCCGGACAGAACTATGGCTACACCTTC
TRBV19	TRBJ1-6	NA	NA	CATTGTSNSPLHF	TGTGCCACCACCGGGACATCTAATTCACCCCTCCACTTT
TRBV5-1	TRBJ1-5	NA	NA	CASSPGGVSDQPQHF	TGCGCCAGCAGCCCGGGAGGGGTAAGTGATCAGCCCCAGCATTTT
TRBV4-3	TRBJ2-2	NA	NA	CASSQRMGPNTGELFF	TGCGCCAGCAGCCAACGCATGGGGCCAAACACCGGGGAGCTGTTTTTT
TRBV28	TRBJ1-6	NA	TRBD1	CASVAGQGAYSPLHF	TGTGCCAGCGTGGCGGGACAGGGGGCTTATTCACCCCTCCACTTT
TRBV28	TRBJ1-5	NA	NA	CASSLYLQYDSNQPQHF	TGTGCCAGCAGTTTATATTTACAGTACGATAGCAATCAGCCCCAGCATTTT
TRBV19	TRBJ1-2	NA	TRBD1	CASSTGQGSNYGYTF	TGTGCCAGTAGTACCGGACAGGGGTCTAACTATGGCTACACCTTC
TRBV10-3	TRBJ2-7	NA	TRBD2	CAISDLAGRYEQYF	TGTGCCATCAGTGACCTAGCGGGACGATACGAGCAGTACTTC
TRBV7-9	TRBJ1-1	few	NA	CASSLATGNTEAFF	TGTGCCAGCAGCTTAGCGACAGGGAACACTGAAGCTTTCTTT
TRBV10-3	TRBJ1-4	few	NA	CAISEPQGRGDEKLFF	TGTGCCATCAGTGAGCCGCAGGGGCGAGGGGATGAAAAACTGTTTTTT
TRBV7-3	TRBJ2-2	NA	TRBD2	CASSPIRTSGGAGELFF	TGTGCCAGCAGCCCCATTAGGACTAGCGGGGGGGCCGGCGAGCTGTTTTTT
TRBV5-1	TRBJ1-2	NA	NA	CASKGDYGGNYGYTF	TGCGCCAGCAAGGGGGACTATGGGGGGAACTATGGCTACACCTTC
TRBV2	TRBJ1-6	once	NA	CASSEQNNSPLHF	TGTGCCAGCAGTGAACAGAATAATTCACCCCTCCACTTT
TRBV3-1/TRBV3-2	TRBJ2-1	NA	TRBD2	CASSQVLSGGAGEQFF	TGTGCCAGCAGCCAAGTTCTTAGCGGGGGGGCCGGTGAGCAGTTCTTC
TRBV3-1/TRBV3-2	TRBJ1-5	NA	NA	CASSQDLVGNQPQHF	TGTGCCAGCAGCCAAGATCTGGTAGGCAATCAGCCCCAGCATTTT
TRBV30	TRBJ2-7	NA	TRBD2	CAWSVPAGGPGEQYF	TGTGCCTGGAGTGTACCGGCGGGGGGGCCGGGGGAGCAGTACTTC
TRBV4-1	TRBJ1-2	NA	TRBD1	CASSQRTGTGHTSGYGYTF	TGCGCCAGCAGCCAGCGTACCGGGACAGGACATACTAGTGGCTATGGCTACACCTTC
TRBV27	TRBJ1-6	NA	NA	CASSSGSGSYNSPLHF	TGTGCCAGCTCCTCTGGTTCGGGGTCCTATAATTCACCCCTCCACTTT
TRBV27	TRBJ2-7	NA	TRBD2	CASSPGTSGLYEQYF	TGTGCCAGCAGTCCCGGGACTAGCGGGCTCTACGAGCAGTACTTC
TRBV7-9	TRBJ2-5	NA	TRBD2	CASSPTRAGGVETQYF	TGTGCCAGCAGTCCAACTCGGGCGGGGGGTGTGGAGACCCAGTACTTC
TRBV28	TRBJ2-7	NA	TRBD1	CASSPMRQGPYEQYF	TGTGCCAGCAGCCCTATGAGACAGGGACCCTACGAGCAGTACTTC